This TCR beta chain was found in a study of T-cell reconstitution after alpha-beta-depleted transplantation in children. The CDR3 consists of 14 residues. CDR1 and CDR2 (germline): LGHDT, YNNKEL (reference sequence). Trimming stripped 0 bases from V and 7 bases from J, with 10 bases between. A library of TCRbeta sequences, prepared with unique molecular identifiers, was generated. TCRdb reprocessed the PCR reads with MiXCR, giving one entry per CDR3 protein. The sample gives 500,000 or so distinct CDR3 sequences, 9.5% to 12% of which show up once; 14% is in the top ten. This clonotype was counted a few times. Its matching antigen is unknown. Study outcomes and limitations: High day-60 TCRbeta diversity in some patients came from surviving recipient T cells and thymic progenitors. There were reportedly several hundred expanded graft clones from which alpha-beta T cells came about two months after transplant.

V usage is TRBV3-1 and J usage is TRBJ1-5; D uncertain. The sequenced sample was PBMCs, mostly from graft donor cells, obtained 180 days after TCRalphabeta/CD19-depleted stem cell transplant. This receptor was obtained from a female patient aged 2-9 years who had a stem cell transplant for aplastic anemia, so the T cells may come from the graft donor. CDR3 loop: CASSQDFPSQPQHF. The CDR3 region has the DNA TGTGCCAGCAGCCAAGATTTCCCGAGCCAGCCCCAGCATTTT.